The clone carrying this TCR beta chain showed up just once. Both 60 Vbeta primers and 13 Jbeta primers went into the PCR. Measured with immunoSEQ multiplex PCR; TCRdb has only the in-frame clones, and not every one. This table holds around 100,000 clones, around three quarters found once. Germline assignment: CDR1 SGHTA and CDR2 FQGNSA. The CDR3 contains 15 residues. V was pared by 3 bases and J by 1 base, with 12 bases between. This sample was taken from a study of cytomegalovirus exposure and HLA in healthy donors. About the research overall: Earlier findings included roughly 120 million unique TCR beta sequences obtained from around 180 million T cells.

The J gene is TRBJ1-1, the V gene TRBV7-2; D is uncertain. Source material: PBMCs. This receptor was identified in a woman in her thirties or forties in good health and CMV-seronegative. The CDR3 protein is CASSLSLFGNTEAFF. The CDR3 nucleotides are TGTGCCAGCAGCTTGTCTCTTTTCGGGAACACTGAAGCTTTCTTT.